A selection of T cell receptor beta chains follows, all from one sample in a study of blood T cell dynamics during melanoma immunotherapy. Method: immunoSEQ multiplex PCR; TCRdb's copy keeps in-frame clones and lacks some. The sample comprises more than 10,000 clones, roughly 86% of which are singletons, and approximately 3.3% rests with the top ten. The sequencing used blood, collected from a patient treated with checkpoint blockade. These receptors all stem from a human donor with melanoma. CDR3s include the opening cysteine and the closing phenylalanine or tryptophan. A D gene is named only where the DNA matches it firmly. Clone size is stated in some rows and not others, as once, few, many or a class when expanded.

D	J	V	size	DNA	CDR3
-	TRBJ2-7	TRBV6-6	-	TGTGCCAGCAGTTACTCGTTTGTCAGCACCTACGAGCAGTACTTC	CASSYSFVSTYEQYF
-	TRBJ2-1	TRBV7-9	-	TGTGCCAGCAGCCGACGACAGGACTACTCCTACAATGAGCAGTTCTTC	CASSRRQDYSYNEQFF
-	TRBJ2-5	TRBV28	-	TGTGCCAGCCTTGGGAACATCGAAGAGACCCAGTACTTC	CASLGNIEETQYF
-	TRBJ1-5	TRBV7-9	-	TGTGCCAGCAGCTGGGACGGATTTAATCAGCCCCAGCATTTT	CASSWDGFNQPQHF
TRBD1	TRBJ2-7	TRBV27	-	TGTGCCAGCAGTTTATTACAGGGGAGCCACGAGCAGTACTTC	CASSLLQGSHEQYF
TRBD2	TRBJ2-7	TRBV7-2	-	TGTGCCAGCAGCACGGGACTAGAGCGATTCTCCTACGAGCAGTACTTC	CASSTGLERFSYEQYF
-	TRBJ1-1	TRBV6-6	-	TGTGCCAGCAGTTACTCTGCCAGGGTGAACACTGAAGCTTTCTTT	CASSYSARVNTEAFF
-	TRBJ1-1	TRBV2	-	TGTGCCAGCAGACAGAGACAGATGAACACTGAAGCTTTCTTT	CASRQRQMNTEAFF
-	TRBJ2-5	TRBV6-5	-	TGTGCCAGCAGTTACTCGATGGGACATATATTTGAGACCCAGTACTTC	CASSYSMGHIFETQYF
-	TRBJ2-1	TRBV4-1	-	TGCGCCAGCAGCCAAGGGGGGAATTTCAATGAGCAGTTCTTC	CASSQGGNFNEQFF
-	TRBJ2-7	TRBV19	-	TGTGCCAGTAGTGGGGTCACGGTCGCCGATGCCTACGAGCAGTACTTC	CASSGVTVADAYEQYF
-	TRBJ2-7	TRBV6-5	-	TGTGCCAGCAGTTACGGGGGTTTCGGCGAGCAGTACTTC	CASSYGGFGEQYF
-	TRBJ2-7	TRBV7-2	once	TGTGCCAGCAGCTTAAACAGCAATTACGAGCAGTACTTC	CASSLNSNYEQYF
-	TRBJ2-1	TRBV19	-	TGTGCCAGTAGCGTGGACGGTTACAATGAGCAGTTCTTC	CASSVDGYNEQFF
-	TRBJ2-1	TRBV19	-	TGTGCCAGTAGTATTGGGGAAGGCCCCAATGAGCAGTTCTTC	CASSIGEGPNEQFF
-	TRBJ1-4	TRBV18	few	TGTGCCAGCTCACCATGGGGGCGGAATGGCGAGAAGCGACTGTTTTTT	CASSPWGRNGEKRLFF
TRBD1	TRBJ1-2	TRBV5-1	-	TGCGCCAGCAGCAAAGAGACAGGGGACAGGAGTGGCTACACCTTC	CASSKETGDRSGYTF
-	TRBJ2-7	TRBV7-8	-	TGTGCCAGCATCTCCCATCGGGATAGGACGGCTAACGAGCAGTACTTC	CASISHRDRTANEQYF
-	TRBJ2-3	TRBV6-5	-	TGTGCCAGCAGCCGAGCAGGCAGGCCGGGTACGCAGTATTTT	CASSRAGRPGTQYF
TRBD2	TRBJ2-5	TRBV5-4	-	TGTGCCAGCAGCTTGTCCGGTAGCGGGAGGGCCAGGGAGACCCAGTACTTC	CASSLSGSGRARETQYF
-	TRBJ1-1	TRBV20-1	-	TGCAGTGCTATAAAGGCTGAAGCTTTCTTT	CSAIKAEAFF
-	TRBJ2-3	TRBV11-2	-	TGTGCCAGCAGCTTAGGGCAATTCGCGGATACGCAGTATTTT	CASSLGQFADTQYF